The 2 T cell receptor beta chains below all came from one sample that was sequenced in a study of T cell repertoires in ileal Crohn's disease. Libraries were prepared by immunoSEQ multiplex PCR; TCRdb keeps only in-frame clonotypes and omits some of them. The sample lists several thousand clones, roughly 80% occurring once. Input material: ileal tissue. The origin of the receptors is an adult with Crohn's disease.

The rearrangement links TRBV6-6 to TRBJ2-7, with TRBD1 matching 8 bases. In germline, CDR1 is MNHNY, CDR2 SVGAGI (reference sequence). The CDR3 covers 15 residues. V lost 6 bases, J lost 6 bases, and 13 bases stayed unmatched. The CDR3: CASSINQGALLEQYF. The CDR3 bases are TGTGCCAGCAGCATCAATCAGGGGGCTCTTCTCGAGCAGTACTTC.

The chain employs TRBV6-5 and TRBJ1-5; D is unresolved. Germline V gene lookup returns CDR1 MNHEY and CDR2 SVGAGI. The CDR3 length is 13 residues. Trimming left V 0 bases short and J 7 bases short, with 7 bases between. The CDR3 loop reads CASSYSTSQPQHF. The CDR3 DNA is TGTGCCAGCAGTTACTCGACGAGCCAGCCCCAGCATTTT.